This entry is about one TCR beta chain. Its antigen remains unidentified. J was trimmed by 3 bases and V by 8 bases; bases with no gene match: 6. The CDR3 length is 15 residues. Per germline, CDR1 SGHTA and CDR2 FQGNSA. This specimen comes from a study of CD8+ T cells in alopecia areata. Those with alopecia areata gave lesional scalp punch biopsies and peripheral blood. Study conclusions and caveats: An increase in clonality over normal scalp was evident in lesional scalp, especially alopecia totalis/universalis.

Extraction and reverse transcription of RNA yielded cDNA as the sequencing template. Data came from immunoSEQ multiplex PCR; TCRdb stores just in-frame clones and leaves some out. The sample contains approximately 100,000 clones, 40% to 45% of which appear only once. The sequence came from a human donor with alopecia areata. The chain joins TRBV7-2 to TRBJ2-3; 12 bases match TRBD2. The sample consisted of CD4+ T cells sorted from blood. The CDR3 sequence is CASSRTSGGTDTQYF. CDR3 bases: TGTGCCAGCTCCCGCACTAGCGGGGGGACAGATACGCAGTATTTT. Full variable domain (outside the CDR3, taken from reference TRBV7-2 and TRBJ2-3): GAGVSQSPSNKVTEKGKDVELRCDPISGHTALYWYRQSLGQGLEFLIYFQGNSAPDKSGLPSDRFSAERTGGSVSTLTIQRTQQEDSAVYLCASSRTSGGTDTQYFGPGTRLTVL.